The 8 T cell receptor beta chains given below trace back to one sample, sequenced in a study of cytomegalovirus exposure and HLA in healthy donors. Primers included in the PCR were 60 Vbeta and 13 Jbeta primers. This table comes from immunoSEQ multiplex PCR, and its TCRdb copy is limited to in-frame clones, with some not included. This table holds some 40,000 clones, 60% to 75% found once. Sequenced sample: PBMCs. These receptors originate from a man aged 35-49 years in good health and CMV-seronegative.

V usage is TRBV4-1 and J usage is TRBJ1-5; a weak D match, TRBD1 (5 bases). Germline CDR1 MGHRA, CDR2 YSYEKL. The CDR3 totals 15 residues. V was trimmed by 4 bases and J by 0 bases, leaving 10 bases between them. DNA of the CDR3: TGCGCCAGCAGCCGAGGACATAATAGCAATCAGCCCCAGCATTTT. It yields the protein CASSRGHNSNQPQHF.

This chain links TRBV5-4 with TRBJ1-6, with D possibly TRBD1 on 6 matching bases. Trimming removed 3 bases at V and 7 bases at J, with 11 bases between. CDR3 length equals 14 residues. Germline assignment: CDR1 SGHNT and CDR2 YYREEE (reference sequence). The CDR3 DNA sequence: TGTGCCAGCAGCTACCGGGACATGAATTCACCCCTCCACTTT. Encoded protein: CASSYRDMNSPLHF.

The CDR3 loop reads CSVEGPLGEAFF. For the CDR3, the DNA is TGCAGCGTTGAGGGGCCGTTGGGTGAAGCTTTCTTT. The chain is built from TRBV29-1 and TRBJ1-1; perhaps TRBD1 as D (5 bases). Per the germline V gene, CDR1 is SQVTM and CDR2 is ANQGSEA. CDR3 length equals 12 residues. Trimming shortened V by 3 bases and J by 7 bases, and 12 bases separated the two germline ends.

Only a few counts were recorded for this clone. The rearrangement uses TRBV5-1 and TRBJ2-3; TRBD1 matches 9 bases. The CDR3 length is 18 residues. Germline CDR1 reads SGHRS; CDR2 reads YFSETQ. Trimming took 1 base from V and 6 from J; bases not matched to a gene: 15. The CDR3 nucleotides are TGCGCCAGCAGCTTGAGAATCCCGGGACAGGGTTTATCGGATACGCAGTATTTT. Translated: CASSLRIPGQGLSDTQYF.

The chain is built from TRBV30 and TRBJ2-7, with D maybe TRBD2 (6 bases). Trimming stripped 2 bases from V and 7 bases from J, with 9 bases between. Germline V lookup: CDR1 GTSNPN, CDR2 SVGIG (reference sequence). The CDR3 is 11 amino acids. CDR3 DNA sequence: TGTGCCTGGAGTCCCGGGGGAGAGCAGTACTTC. As protein: CAWSPGGEQYF.

The chain recombines TRBV30 with TRBJ2-5, with a tentative D call TRBD2 (6 bases). The CDR3 runs 14 residues. Trimming took off 0 bases at V and 1 base at J, with 9 bases between the two ends. Germline V gene lookup returns CDR1 GTSNPN and CDR2 SVGIG (reference sequence). This chain's CDR3 is CAWSVGGSQETQYF. The CDR3 DNA follows: TGTGCCTGGAGTGTGGGGGGTTCCCAAGAGACCCAGTACTTC.

V gene TRBV11-2 combines with J gene TRBJ1-1; possibly TRBD1 for D (6 bases). The CDR3 is made up of 14 amino acids. V lost 5 bases and J lost 11, with 21 bases in between. Germline CDR1 is SGHAT and CDR2 is FQNNGV. The CDR3 here is CASSPGGQRSPAFF. The CDR3 nucleotides read TGTGCCAGCAGCCCGGGAGGACAGCGTTCTCCCGCTTTCTTT.

The J gene is TRBJ2-7, the V gene TRBV30; the match to TRBD1 covers 11 bases. CDR3 length equals 14 residues. Looked up from germline, CDR1 is GTSNPN and CDR2 is SVGIG (reference sequence). Trimming cost V 1 base and J 1 base; bases outside gene matches: 0. The CDR3 spells CAWSGDRGSYEQYF. The CDR3 DNA follows: TGTGCCTGGAGTGGGGACAGGGGGTCCTACGAGCAGTACTTC.